The 14 T cell receptor beta chains below come from one sample, sequenced in a study of blood T cell repertoires in COVID-19. The data were produced by immunoSEQ multiplex PCR, yet TCRdb's version contains in-frame clones alone and is incomplete. The repertoire holds 210,000 or so clones, with roughly 80% as singletons. Input material: peripheral blood. The receptors shown here come from a woman older than 75 with acute or convalescent COVID-19.

The genes are TRBV30 and TRBJ2-2, with D possibly TRBD2 on 6 matching bases. The CDR3 is 15 residues long. The V and J ends lost 4 bases and 5 bases respectively, with 17 bases between them. Germline CDR1 is GTSNPN and CDR2 is SVGIG (reference sequence). CDR3 loop: CAWTLAPEITGELFF. The DNA for the CDR3 is TGTGCCTGGACTCTAGCGCCTGAAATTACCGGGGAGCTGTTTTTT.

Comments on this clone: The sample has other DNA sequences that encode this CDR3 too. The V gene is TRBV7-2, the J gene TRBJ1-1; a weak D match, TRBD1 (5 bases). The V gene's germline CDR1 is SGHTA and CDR2 FQGNSA. The germline V and J ends were trimmed by 6 bases and 2 bases, with 10 bases remaining between them. The CDR3 contains 13 residues. CDR3 protein: CASSLTENTEAFF. In nucleotides, the CDR3 is TGTGCCAGCAGTTTGACAGAAAACACTGAAGCTTTCTTT.

The chain uses TRBV7-2 and TRBJ1-4, with TRBD1 matching 7 bases. The CDR3 sequence is 15 residues long. CDR1 is SGHTA and CDR2 is FQGNSA in the germline V gene. J gave up 6 bases and V 5 bases, and 9 bases lay outside the gene matches. CDR3 sequence (DNA): TGTGCCAGCAGCCGCCCCAATGACAGGGATGAAAAACTGTTTTTT. This sequence encodes CASSRPNDRDEKLFF.

The chain joins TRBV2 to TRBJ2-3; a possible D gene is TRBD2 (5 bases). CDR3 length equals 13 residues. The V gene's germline CDR1 is SNHLY and CDR2 FYNNEI. Trimming took 4 bases from V and 8 from J, leaving 13 bases between them. The CDR3 is CASSANVGSTQYF. The CDR3 nucleotides are TGTGCCAGCAGTGCCAACGTTGGGAGTACGCAGTATTTT. Using reference TRBV2 and TRBJ2-3 for the parts outside the CDR3, the full variable domain is EPEVTQTPSHQVTQMGQEVILRCVPISNHLYFYWYRQILGQKVEFLVSFYNNEISEKSEIFDDQFSVERPDGSNFTLKIRSTKLEDSAMYFCASSANVGSTQYFGPGTRLTVL.

The J gene is TRBJ1-4, the V gene TRBV9; D is unresolved. From germline, CDR1 is SGDLS and CDR2 YYNGEE. The CDR3 has 15 amino acids. V dropped 0 bases and J dropped 1 base, with 7 bases sitting between them. CDR3 in DNA: TGTGCCAGCAGCGTAGACTCGGTAACTAATGAAAAACTGTTTTTT. It codes for CASSVDSVTNEKLFF. Together with reference TRBV9 and TRBJ1-4, the CDR3 gives the full variable domain: DSGVTQTPKHLITATGQRVTLRCSPRSGDLSVYWYQQSLDQGLQFLIQYYNGEERAKGNILERFSAQQFPDLHSELNLSSLELGDSALYFCASSVDSVTNEKLFFGSGTQLSVL.

The chain carries TRBV7-9 and TRBJ2-7; no reliable D call. Looked up from germline, CDR1 is SEHNR and CDR2 is FQNEAQ (reference sequence). The ends were cut back, 1 base at V and 2 bases at J, with 9 bases in the middle. The CDR3 is made up of 14 amino acids. Here the CDR3 reads CASSLGAFAYEQYF. The CDR3 nucleotides read TGTGCCAGCAGCTTAGGAGCCTTCGCCTACGAGCAGTACTTC.

The genes are TRBV7-2 and TRBJ2-2, with D perhaps matching TRBD2 (5 bases). There are 15 residues in the CDR3. The ends were cut back, 1 base at V and 7 bases at J, with 13 bases in the middle. Germline CDR1 reads SGHTA; CDR2 reads FQGNSA. The chain's CDR3 is CASSLGASRLGELFF. CDR3 in DNA: TGTGCCAGCAGCTTAGGGGCTAGCCGGCTCGGGGAGCTGTTTTTT.

This clone showed up just once. V usage is TRBV7-2 and J usage is TRBJ2-2, with D perhaps TRBD1 (6 bases). CDR1 and CDR2 (germline): SGHTA, FQGNSA. V lost 1 base, J lost 6 bases, and 15 bases lay in between. The length of the CDR3 is 16 residues. The CDR3 loop is CASSLGQGLGAGELFF. The CDR3 DNA reads as TGTGCCAGCAGCTTAGGTCAGGGGTTAGGGGCCGGGGAGCTGTTTTTT.

This clone was picked up one time. The V call is TRBV29-1, the J call TRBJ1-1; 10 bases agree with TRBD1. Trimming took 4 bases from V and 1 from J; bases not matched to a gene: 3. CDR1 SQVTM and CDR2 ANQGSEA come from the germline V gene. This CDR3 comprises 14 residues. CDR3 coding DNA: TGCAGCGTTGGACAGGGGGCCGGGAACACTGAAGCTTTCTTT. Translating it yields CSVGQGAGNTEAFF.

The gene calls are TRBV3-1 (or the pseudogene TRBV3-2) and TRBJ1-6; TRBD1 is a possible D gene (6 bases). CDR3 length: 15 amino acids. V lost 5 bases, J lost 7 bases, and 15 bases lay in between. Germline CDR1 LGHDT, CDR2 YNNKEL (reference sequence). CDR3 region: CASSKAGHGNSPLHF. The CDR3 DNA sequence: TGTGCCAGCAGCAAAGCGGGACACGGGAATTCACCCCTCCACTTT.

In its sample, this clone was seen once. This rearrangement joins TRBV5-6 to TRBJ2-2, with unresolved D. The ends were cut back, 0 bases at V and 1 base at J, with 4 bases in the middle. The germline gives CDR1 SGHDT, CDR2 YYEEEE. This CDR3 has 14 amino acids. CDR3 sequence: CASSLDLNTGELFF. CDR3 DNA: TGTGCCAGCAGCTTGGATCTGAACACCGGGGAGCTGTTTTTT.

This clone was counted once. The V gene is TRBV30, the J gene TRBJ1-5, with a possible D match to TRBD1 (5 bases). CDR3 length: 13 amino acids. Trimming stripped 2 bases from V and 6 bases from J, with 11 bases between. Germline V gene data show CDR1 as GTSNPN and CDR2 as SVGIG (reference sequence). Written as DNA, the CDR3 is TGTGCCTGGAGTAGTGGGGGGGGTCAGCCCCAGCATTTT. Its translation is CAWSSGGGQPQHF.

The CDR3 DNA is TGTGCCAGCAGTTATACAGGGGGCGTTAAGTCAGTCCAAAAAAACTATGGCTACACCTTC. This encodes CASSYTGGVKSVQKNYGYTF. The chain is built from TRBV28 and TRBJ1-2, with TRBD1 matching over 9 bases. With 4 bases clipped from V and 2 bases from J, the junction kept 20 bases outside the gene matches. The CDR3 is 20 amino acids. Germline V CDR1 and CDR2: MDHEN, SYDVKM.

There are a few counts of this clone. V gene TRBV11-3 combines with J gene TRBJ1-2, with D maybe TRBD1 (5 bases). CDR1 is SGHNT and CDR2 is YENEEA in the germline V gene. V was cut by 5 bases and J by 6 bases, with 16 bases left in between. The CDR3 has 14 residues. In DNA, the CDR3 is TGTGCCAGCAGCCAAGAAGGGGTCCGGAATGGCTACACCTTC. It is translated as CASSQEGVRNGYTF.